This is a list of T cell receptor beta chains from one sample in a study of spatial heterogeneity in lung cancer. TCRdb analysed the 5' RACE reads with MiXCR anew, one entry per CDR3 protein. The sample gives fewer than 6,500 distinct CDR3 sequences, about 7.7% of which show up once; under 30% is in the top ten. Sequencing was performed on lung tumor tissue, taken at surgery. The receptors stem from a female donor with early-stage non-small cell lung cancer. Each CDR3 is given with its conserved first and last residue. D genes are given only for firm matches. Expanded clones are given a class, and other clones once, few, many or no size at all.

v_gene	abundance	j_gene	d_gene	CDR3nt	CDR3aa
TRBV5-1	NA	TRBJ2-5	TRBD2	TGCGCCAGCAGCTTGGGCCAGCTAGCGGGGGGCCAAGAGACCCAGTACTTC	CASSLGQLAGGQETQYF
TRBV6-2/TRBV6-3	medium-sized	TRBJ2-4	TRBD2	TGTGCCAGCAGTTCCGGACTAGCGGGGAGAAGTGACATTCAGTACTTC	CASSSGLAGRSDIQYF
TRBV6-2/TRBV6-3	medium-sized	TRBJ2-1	TRBD2	TGTGCCAGCACCTCTCGAAGGAGGTGGACGGGAGGAGGCAATGAGCAGTTCTTC	CASTSRRRWTGGGNEQFF
TRBV7-8	many	TRBJ2-3	NA	TGTGCCAGCAGCAAATTTATGAGCGGGCGCACAGATACGCAGTATTTT	CASSKFMSGRTDTQYF
TRBV6-6	many	TRBJ1-1	NA	TGTGCCAGCAGTTACCCGCAGGGATCGGGCACTGAAGCTTTCTTT	CASSYPQGSGTEAFF
TRBV20-1	NA	TRBJ1-6	NA	TGCAGTGCTAGAACCAGCGGCTGGTCCCTCCACTTT	CSARTSGWSLHF
TRBV20-1	many	TRBJ2-3	NA	TGCAGTGCTAGAGCGTTCAGCGGGGCAGACAGGGATACGCAGTATTTT	CSARAFSGADRDTQYF
TRBV20-1	many	TRBJ1-3	NA	TGCAGTGCTAGAGATGCGGCGAGATTGGGAAACACCATATATTTT	CSARDAARLGNTIYF
TRBV28	many	TRBJ1-2	NA	TGTGCCAGCAGTTCTGTATTGAAGGGTCAGCCCTATGGCTACACCTTC	CASSSVLKGQPYGYTF
TRBV10-3	medium-sized	TRBJ2-7	NA	TGTGCCATCAGTGAGTCAGGCACAAGGCGATACGAGCAGTACTTC	CAISESGTRRYEQYF
TRBV7-2	many	TRBJ2-5	TRBD2	TGTGCCAGCCGACTAGCGGGGGTTGGGGAGACCCAGTACTTC	CASRLAGVGETQYF
TRBV7-8	many	TRBJ2-1	TRBD2	TGTGCCAGCAGCTACCGACTAGCGAGCAATGAGCAGTTCTTC	CASSYRLASNEQFF
TRBV6-5	many	TRBJ2-7	TRBD2	TGTGCCAGCAGACCCGGGACTAGCGTTACCTACGAGCAGTACTTC	CASRPGTSVTYEQYF
TRBV6-5	few	TRBJ2-2	NA	TGTGCCAGCAGTCCCAAACGGAGGTTGAACACCGGGGAGCTGTTTTTT	CASSPKRRLNTGELFF
TRBV7-2	many	TRBJ1-2	NA	TGTGCCAGCAGCTTAGCGGGTTCAGGGGTAGGCTATGGCTACACCTTC	CASSLAGSGVGYGYTF
TRBV7-2	medium-sized	TRBJ2-3	TRBD2	TGTGCCAGCAGCCGAAATAGCGGGAGGGCCGCAGATACGCAGTATTTT	CASSRNSGRAADTQYF
TRBV28	many	TRBJ2-1	TRBD2	TGTGCCAGCAGTTGGACTAGCGGGAGGAATGAGCAGTTCTTC	CASSWTSGRNEQFF
TRBV2	many	TRBJ1-2	NA	TGTGCCAGCAGTGATATACAGTGGCGGAAATATGGCTACACCTTC	CASSDIQWRKYGYTF
TRBV20-1	many	TRBJ2-1	NA	TGCAGTGCTAGACATATCGGGTACTACAATGAGCAGTTCTTC	CSARHIGYYNEQFF
TRBV12-3/TRBV12-4	NA	TRBJ2-5	NA	TGTGCCAGCAGTCCTTCCGAAGAGACCCAGTACTTC	CASSPSEETQYF
TRBV5-1	few	TRBJ2-2	NA	TGCGCCAGCACCCGAGGGGGAGGCGGCACCGGGGAGCTGTTTTTT	CASTRGGGGTGELFF
TRBV10-3	medium-sized	TRBJ2-5	NA	TGTGCCATCAGGGATAGCGAGGTTCCAGAGACCCAGTACTTC	CAIRDSEVPETQYF
TRBV5-4	many	TRBJ2-5	TRBD2	TGTGCCAGCAGCTTGTCTCTAGCGGGAGCCGAGACCCAGTACTTC	CASSLSLAGAETQYF
TRBV7-9	many	TRBJ2-5	NA	TGTGCCAGCAGTCCGACGCGAAGGTTCGGGCAAGGAGAGACCCAGTACTTC	CASSPTRRFGQGETQYF
TRBV6-2/TRBV6-3	many	TRBJ2-7	NA	TGTGCCAGCAGTTCTCCGGGGACGCCCCGTGGCTACGAGCAGTACTTC	CASSSPGTPRGYEQYF
TRBV5-6	medium-sized	TRBJ1-4	TRBD1	TGTGCCAGCAGCTCAATCTCCTTCGACAGGGGAGGAGAAAAACTGTTTTTT	CASSSISFDRGGEKLFF
TRBV4-2	few	TRBJ2-2	TRBD2	TGTGCCAGCAGCCAAGATGTCGCTGCGGGGGCGAACACCGGGGAGCTGTTTTTT	CASSQDVAAGANTGELFF
TRBV7-2	few	TRBJ2-3	TRBD2	TGTGCCAGCAGCCTTCTAGCGGGGGGGGCGTATTTT	CASSLLAGGAYF
TRBV20-1	medium-sized	TRBJ1-1	NA	TGCAGTGCTAGAGATGGGAACATGAACACTGAAGCTTTCTTT	CSARDGNMNTEAFF
TRBV2	many	TRBJ2-2	NA	TGTGCCAGCAGCCCCACCGGGGAGCTGTTTTTT	CASSPTGELFF
TRBV3-1	medium-sized	TRBJ1-5	NA	TGTGCCAGCAGCCATGAGGGGCAGCCCCAGCATTTT	CASSHEGQPQHF
TRBV2	many	TRBJ2-7	TRBD1	TGTGCCAGCAGTGATTTAGGGGGCGTATCCTACGAGCAGTACTTC	CASSDLGGVSYEQYF
TRBV20-1	many	TRBJ1-2	TRBD1	TGCAGTGCTAGAGATCCGGACAGGGGACTCTATGGCTACACCTTC	CSARDPDRGLYGYTF
TRBV4-3	medium-sized	TRBJ1-5	NA	TGCGCCAGCAGCCAAGAATGGGGCCCGGCGCAGCCCCAGCATTTT	CASSQEWGPAQPQHF